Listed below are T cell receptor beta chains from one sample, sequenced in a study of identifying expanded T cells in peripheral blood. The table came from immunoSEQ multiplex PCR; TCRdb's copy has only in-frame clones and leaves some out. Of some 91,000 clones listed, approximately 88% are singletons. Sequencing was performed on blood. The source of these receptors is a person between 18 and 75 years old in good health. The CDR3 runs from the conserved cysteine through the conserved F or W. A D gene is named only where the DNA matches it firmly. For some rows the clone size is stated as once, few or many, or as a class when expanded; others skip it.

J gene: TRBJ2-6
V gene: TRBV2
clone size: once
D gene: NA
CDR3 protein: CASMYTFSGANVLTF
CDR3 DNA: TGTGCCAGCATGTACACTTTCTCTGGGGCCAACGTCCTGACTTTC

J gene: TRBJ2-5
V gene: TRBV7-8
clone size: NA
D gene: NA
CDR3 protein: CASSLLGRETQYF
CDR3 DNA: TGTGCCAGCAGCTTACTTGGACGAGAGACCCAGTACTTC

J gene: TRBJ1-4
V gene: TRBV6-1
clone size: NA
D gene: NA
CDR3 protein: CASSERGAGSEKLFF
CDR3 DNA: TGTGCCAGCAGTGAAAGGGGTGCTGGAAGTGAAAAACTGTTTTTT

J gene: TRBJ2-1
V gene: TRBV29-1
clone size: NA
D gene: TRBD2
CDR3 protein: CSVVRGQAGAYNEQFF
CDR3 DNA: TGCAGCGTTGTTCGGGGGCAAGCGGGGGCCTACAATGAGCAGTTCTTC

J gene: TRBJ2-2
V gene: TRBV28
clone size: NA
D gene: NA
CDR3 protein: CASSFTGISNTGELFF
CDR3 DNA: TGTGCCAGCAGTTTTACCGGGATTTCGAACACCGGGGAGCTGTTTTTT

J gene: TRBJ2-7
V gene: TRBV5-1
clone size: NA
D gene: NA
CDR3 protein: CASSPGRYEQYF
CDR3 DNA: TGCGCCAGCAGCCCGGGCCGGTACGAGCAGTACTTC

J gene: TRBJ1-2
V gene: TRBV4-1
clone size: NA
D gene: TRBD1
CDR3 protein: CASSQDSQGAGYGYTF
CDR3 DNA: TGCGCCAGCAGCCAAGATTCGCAGGGGGCTGGCTATGGCTACACCTTC

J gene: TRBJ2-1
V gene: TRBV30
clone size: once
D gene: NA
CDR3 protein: CAWSEVGEQFF
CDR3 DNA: TGTGCCTGGAGTGAAGTGGGTGAGCAGTTCTTC

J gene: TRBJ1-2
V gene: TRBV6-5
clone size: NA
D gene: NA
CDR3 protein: CASSRQANYGYTF
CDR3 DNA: TGTGCCAGCAGCAGACAGGCTAACTATGGCTACACCTTC

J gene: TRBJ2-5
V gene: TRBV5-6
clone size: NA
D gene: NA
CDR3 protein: CASSFTHLGDQETQYF
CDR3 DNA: TGTGCCAGCAGCTTCACTCACTTGGGGGACCAAGAGACCCAGTACTTC

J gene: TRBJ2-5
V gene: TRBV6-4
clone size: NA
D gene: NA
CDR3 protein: CASSSDILQETQYF
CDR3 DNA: TGTGCCAGCAGTTCGGACATCCTCCAAGAGACCCAGTACTTC

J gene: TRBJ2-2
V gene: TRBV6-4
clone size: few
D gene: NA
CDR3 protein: CASSESQDDTGELFF
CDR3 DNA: TGTGCCAGCAGTGAGTCACAGGATGACACCGGGGAGCTGTTTTTT

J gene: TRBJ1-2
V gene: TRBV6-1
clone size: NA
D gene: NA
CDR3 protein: CASREGVNYGYTF
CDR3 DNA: TGTGCCAGCAGAGAAGGGGTTAACTATGGCTACACCTTC

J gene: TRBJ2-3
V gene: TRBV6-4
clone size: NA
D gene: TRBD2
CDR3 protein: CATGAGGADTQYF
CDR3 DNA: TGTGCCACTGGGGCGGGGGGGGCAGATACGCAGTATTTT

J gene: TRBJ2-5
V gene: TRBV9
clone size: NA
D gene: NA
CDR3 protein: CASSVSGQETQYF
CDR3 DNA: TGTGCCAGCAGCGTATCAGGGCAAGAGACCCAGTACTTC

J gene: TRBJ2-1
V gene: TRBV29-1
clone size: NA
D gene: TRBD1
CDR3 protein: CSVGFRQGAYNEQFF
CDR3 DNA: TGCAGCGTTGGTTTTCGGCAGGGGGCCTACAATGAGCAGTTCTTC

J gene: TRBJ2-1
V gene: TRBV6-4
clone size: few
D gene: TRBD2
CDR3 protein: CASSDSSGSNEQFF
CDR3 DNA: TGTGCCAGCAGTGACTCGAGCGGGAGCAATGAGCAGTTCTTC

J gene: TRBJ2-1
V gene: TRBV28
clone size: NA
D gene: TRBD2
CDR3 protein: CASSTGLAGGIGYNEQFF
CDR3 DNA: TGTGCCAGCAGCACGGGACTAGCGGGAGGAATTGGCTACAATGAGCAGTTCTTC

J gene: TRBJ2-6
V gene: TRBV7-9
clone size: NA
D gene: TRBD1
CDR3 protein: CASSSLDRGGANVLTF
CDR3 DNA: TGTGCCAGCAGCTCCCTGGACAGGGGTGGGGCCAACGTCCTGACTTTC

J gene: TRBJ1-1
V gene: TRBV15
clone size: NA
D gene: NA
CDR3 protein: CATSRALGSTEAFF
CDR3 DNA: TGTGCCACCAGCAGAGCTTTGGGCAGCACTGAAGCTTTCTTT

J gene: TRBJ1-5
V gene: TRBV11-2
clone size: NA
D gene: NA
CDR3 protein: CASSGGSGSPQHF
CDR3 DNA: TGTGCCAGCAGCGGCGGCTCCGGGAGTCCCCAGCATTTT

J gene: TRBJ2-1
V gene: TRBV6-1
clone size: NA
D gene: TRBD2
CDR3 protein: CASSEVAGGDYNEQFF
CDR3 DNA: TGTGCCAGCAGTGAAGTAGCGGGCGGAGACTACAATGAGCAGTTCTTC

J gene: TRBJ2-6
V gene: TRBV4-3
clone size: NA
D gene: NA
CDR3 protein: CASSQEVSGANVLTF
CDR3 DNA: TGCGCCAGCAGCCAAGAGGTGTCTGGGGCCAACGTCCTGACTTTC

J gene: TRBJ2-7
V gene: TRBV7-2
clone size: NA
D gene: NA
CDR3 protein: CASSLPWTAYEQYF
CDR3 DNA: TGTGCCAGCAGCTTGCCCTGGACCGCCTACGAGCAGTACTTC

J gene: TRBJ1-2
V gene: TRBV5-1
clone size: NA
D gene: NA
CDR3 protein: CASSLAQGNGYTF
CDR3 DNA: TGCGCCAGCAGCTTGGCTCAGGGCAATGGCTACACCTTC

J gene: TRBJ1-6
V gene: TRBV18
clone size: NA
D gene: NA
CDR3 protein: CASSPSGVDSPLHF
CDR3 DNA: TGTGCCAGCTCACCGTCAGGGGTTGATTCACCCCTCCACTTT

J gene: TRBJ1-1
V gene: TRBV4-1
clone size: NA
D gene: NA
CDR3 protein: CASSQTREAFF
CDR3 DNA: TGCGCCAGCAGCCAGACCCGTGAAGCTTTCTTT

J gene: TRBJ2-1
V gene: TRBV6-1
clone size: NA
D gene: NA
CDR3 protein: CASRGTVGYEQFF
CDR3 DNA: TGTGCCAGCAGGGGTACCGTTGGGTATGAGCAGTTCTTC

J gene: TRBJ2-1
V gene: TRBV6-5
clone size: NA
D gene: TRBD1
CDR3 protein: CASSPGTGQFF
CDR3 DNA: TGTGCCAGCAGTCCCGGGACAGGGCAGTTCTTC

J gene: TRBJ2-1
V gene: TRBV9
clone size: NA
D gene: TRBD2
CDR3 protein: CASSVMASGRTNEQFF
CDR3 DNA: TGTGCCAGCAGCGTAATGGCTAGCGGGAGGACTAATGAGCAGTTCTTC

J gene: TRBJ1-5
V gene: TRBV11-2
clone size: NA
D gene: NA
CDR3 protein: CASSSDGNQPQHF
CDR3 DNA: TGTGCCAGCAGTTCAGACGGCAATCAGCCCCAGCATTTT

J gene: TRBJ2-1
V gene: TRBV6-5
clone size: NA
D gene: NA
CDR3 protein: CASSYETARWFF
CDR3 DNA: TGTGCCAGCAGTTACGAGACTGCACGTTGGTTCTTC

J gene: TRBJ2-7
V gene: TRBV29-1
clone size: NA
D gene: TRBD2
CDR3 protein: CSVQERDITYEQYF
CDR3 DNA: TGCAGCGTTCAGGAGCGGGATATCACCTACGAGCAGTACTTC

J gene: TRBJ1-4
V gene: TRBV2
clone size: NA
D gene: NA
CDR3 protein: CASSYRTVSTNEKLFF
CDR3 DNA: TGTGCCAGCAGTTACAGGACGGTTTCAACTAATGAAAAACTGTTTTTT

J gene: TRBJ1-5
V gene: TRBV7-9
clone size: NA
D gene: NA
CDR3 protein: CASSYSGLSNQPQHF
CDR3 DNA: TGTGCCAGCAGTTACAGTGGCCTTAGCAATCAGCCCCAGCATTTT

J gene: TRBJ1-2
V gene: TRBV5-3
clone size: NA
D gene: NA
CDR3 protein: CASSQESGRVSGYTF
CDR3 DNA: TGTGCCAGCAGCCAAGAGTCGGGCAGGGTGTCAGGCTACACCTTC

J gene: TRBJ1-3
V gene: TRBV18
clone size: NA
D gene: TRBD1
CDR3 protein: CASSPTGASGNTIYF
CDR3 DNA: TGTGCCAGCTCACCGACAGGGGCCTCTGGAAACACCATATATTTT

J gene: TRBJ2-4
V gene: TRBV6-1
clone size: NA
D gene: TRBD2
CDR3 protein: CASRESGGADIQYF
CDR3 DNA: TGTGCCAGCAGGGAAAGCGGGGGGGCGGACATTCAGTACTTC

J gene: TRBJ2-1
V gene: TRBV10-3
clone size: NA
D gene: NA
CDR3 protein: CAISELQDNEQFF
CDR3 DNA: TGTGCCATCAGTGAGTTACAGGACAATGAGCAGTTCTTC

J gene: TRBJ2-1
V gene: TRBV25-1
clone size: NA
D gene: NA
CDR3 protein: CASSGTTYNEQFF
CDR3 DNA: TGTGCCAGCAGTGGGACAACCTACAATGAGCAGTTCTTC

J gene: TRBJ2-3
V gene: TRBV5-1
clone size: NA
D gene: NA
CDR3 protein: CASSLTGIALDTQYF
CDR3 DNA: TGCGCCAGCAGCTTAACCGGGATTGCGTTGGATACGCAGTATTTT

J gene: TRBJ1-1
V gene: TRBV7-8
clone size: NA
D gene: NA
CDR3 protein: CASSLAPGTEAFF
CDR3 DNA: TGTGCCAGCAGCTTAGCTCCGGGCACTGAAGCTTTCTTT

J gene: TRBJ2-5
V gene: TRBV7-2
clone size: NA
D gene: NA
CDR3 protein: CASSLVFRETQYF
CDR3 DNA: TGTGCCAGCAGCTTAGTGTTCCGCGAGACCCAGTACTTC

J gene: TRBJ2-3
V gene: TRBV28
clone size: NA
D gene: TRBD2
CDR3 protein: CASSLAGGIGVDTQYF
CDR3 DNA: TGTGCCAGCAGTTTGGCGGGAGGCATAGGTGTAGATACGCAGTATTTT

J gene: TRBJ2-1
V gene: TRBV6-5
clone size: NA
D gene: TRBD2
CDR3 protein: CASSYSGGAFNEQFF
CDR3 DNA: TGTGCCAGCAGCTATAGCGGGGGGGCCTTTAATGAGCAGTTCTTC

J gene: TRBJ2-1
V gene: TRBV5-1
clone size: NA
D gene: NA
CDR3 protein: CASSLRADSSYNEQFF
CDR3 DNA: TGCGCCAGCAGCTTGAGAGCGGACAGCTCCTACAATGAGCAGTTCTTC

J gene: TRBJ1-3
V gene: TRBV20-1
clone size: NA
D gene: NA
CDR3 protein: CSAQGNTIYF
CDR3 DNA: TGCAGTGCTCAGGGGAACACCATATATTTT

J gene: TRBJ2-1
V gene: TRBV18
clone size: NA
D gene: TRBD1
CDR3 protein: CASSPRTGDYNEQFF
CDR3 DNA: TGTGCCAGCTCACCAAGGACAGGGGACTACAATGAGCAGTTCTTC

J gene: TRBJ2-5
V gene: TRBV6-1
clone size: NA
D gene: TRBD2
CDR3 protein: CASSEPSGGPNQETQYF
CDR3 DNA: TGTGCCAGCAGTGAGCCAAGCGGGGGACCCAACCAAGAGACCCAGTACTTC

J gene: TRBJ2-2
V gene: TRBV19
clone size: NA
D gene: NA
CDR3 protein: CASSINKNTGELFF
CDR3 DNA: TGTGCCAGTAGTATTAACAAGAACACCGGGGAGCTGTTTTTT

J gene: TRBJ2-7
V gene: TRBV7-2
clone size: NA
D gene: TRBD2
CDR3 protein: CASSLLAGGYTQQYF
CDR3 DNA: TGTGCCAGCAGCCTACTAGCGGGAGGGTATACGCAGCAGTACTTC

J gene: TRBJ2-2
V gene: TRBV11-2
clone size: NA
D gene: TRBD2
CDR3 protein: CASGTSALDTGELFF
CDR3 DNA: TGTGCCAGCGGAACTAGCGCGCTTGACACCGGGGAGCTGTTTTTT

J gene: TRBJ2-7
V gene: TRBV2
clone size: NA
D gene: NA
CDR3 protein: CASSEFQGPDEQYF
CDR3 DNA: TGTGCCAGCAGTGAATTTCAGGGACCGGACGAGCAGTACTTC

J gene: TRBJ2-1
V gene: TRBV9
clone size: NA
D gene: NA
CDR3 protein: CASSVELVNEQFF
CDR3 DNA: TGTGCCAGCAGCGTAGAACTAGTCAATGAGCAGTTCTTC

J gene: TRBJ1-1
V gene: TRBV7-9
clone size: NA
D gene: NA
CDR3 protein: CASSPPGDFENTEAFF
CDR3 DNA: TGTGCCAGCAGTCCCCCTGGAGACTTTGAGAACACTGAAGCTTTCTTT